Below are 29 T cell receptor beta chains sequenced from a single sample in a study of STAT3 mutations in large granular lymphocyte leukemia. Regarding the study as a whole: At least one immunodominant TCR beta clonotype appeared in every T-cell large granular lymphocyte leukemia patient.

Antigen specificity for these receptors is unknown. Produced via immunoSEQ multiplex PCR; TCRdb's table is partial and in-frame only. The sample lists about 3,200 clones; over 75% were seen once. Material for sequencing was peripheral blood mononuclear cells. The source is a man in his forties with T-cell large granular lymphocyte leukemia. Some clones in this sample may be carry-over from other donors' samples.

The genes are TRBV5-4 and TRBJ1-2; D possibly corresponds to TRBD1 (6 bases). CDR1 SGHNT and CDR2 YYREEE come from the germline V gene (reference sequence). The ends were cut back, 4 bases at V and 5 bases at J, with 21 bases in the middle. CDR3 length: 16 amino acids. The CDR3 spells CASSPGGLQGNYGYTF. Written as DNA, the CDR3 is TGTGCCAGCAGCCCGGGAGGATTACAGGGAAATTATGGCTACACCTTC.

V and J are TRBV29-1 and TRBJ2-3; D is uncertain. Germline loops: CDR1 SQVTM, CDR2 ANQGSEA. V lost 0 bases to trimming and J lost 0 bases, with 7 bases between them. CDR3 length equals 14 residues. The CDR3 loop is CSVEDPDSTDTQYF. The CDR3 DNA is TGCAGCGTTGAAGATCCCGACAGCACAGATACGCAGTATTTT.

This clone was picked up one time. The chain joins TRBV10-2 to TRBJ1-1, with 7 bases lining up with TRBD1. The germline gives CDR1 WSHSY, CDR2 SAAADI. V lost 3 bases, J lost 1 base, and 2 bases stayed unmatched. The CDR3 loop spans 14 amino acids. Here the CDR3 reads CASSDAGGNTEAFF. The CDR3 nucleotides read TGCGCCAGCAGTGATGCAGGGGGGAACACTGAAGCTTTCTTT.

CDR3 protein: CAWTGTGTEQYF. The CDR3 DNA follows: TGTGCCTGGACCGGGACAGGGACCGAGCAGTACTTC. This chain connects TRBV30 to TRBJ2-7, with TRBD1 identical over 9 bases. The CDR3 loop spans 12 amino acids. The germline V gene has CDR1 GTSNPN and CDR2 SVGIG (reference sequence). J lost 6 bases, V lost 4 bases, and 4 bases had no gene match.

By share, this clone ranks as large (0.1 to 1%). The CDR3 loop reads CASKVGLADYEQYF. In DNA form, the CDR3 reads TGTGCCAGCAAAGTGGGACTAGCGGATTACGAGCAGTACTTC. J is TRBJ2-7 and V is TRBV6-5; 11 bases agree with TRBD2. Germline assignment: CDR1 MNHEY and CDR2 SVGAGI. CDR3 length equals 14 residues. J was trimmed by 4 bases and V by 7 bases; bases with no gene match: 6.

The CDR3 coding sequence is TGTGCCAGTAACCATCACTCAGATACGCAGTATTTT. This codes for CASNHHSDTQYF. The chain couples TRBV19 to TRBJ2-3; no clear D. Germline V gene lookup returns CDR1 LNHDA and CDR2 SQIVND (reference sequence). This CDR3 has 12 residues. The V and J ends lost 7 bases and 4 bases respectively, with 9 bases between them.

The chain links TRBV7-9 to TRBJ2-1; TRBD1 matches 10 bases. The V gene's germline CDR1 is SEHNR and CDR2 FQNEAQ (reference sequence). V trimming: 5 bases; J trimming: 4 bases; junction bases outside the gene matches: 5. The CDR3 has 15 amino acids. This CDR3 is CASSPGQGVYNEQFF. In nucleotides, the CDR3 is TGTGCCAGCAGCCCCGGACAGGGGGTTTACAATGAGCAGTTCTTC. The full variable domain, rest sourced from reference TRBV7-9 and TRBJ2-1, is DTGVSQNPRHKITKRGQNVTFRCDPISEHNRLYWYRQTLGQGPEFLTYFQNEAQLEKSRLLSDRFSAERPKGSFSTLEIQRTEQGDSAMYLCASSPGQGVYNEQFFGPGTRLTVL.

This clone has just a few counts. The J gene is TRBJ2-5, the V gene TRBV6-5; tentative D call: TRBD2 (7 bases). Germline V lookup: CDR1 MNHEY, CDR2 SVGAGI. V was trimmed by 0 bases and J by 7 bases, leaving 15 bases between them. The CDR3 has 15 amino acids. In nucleotides, the CDR3 is TGTGCCAGCAGTTACTCCCGGGGGGCGGGGGTGACCCAGTACTTC. Amino acids: CASSYSRGAGVTQYF.

The V call is TRBV5-1, the J call TRBJ1-6; weak D call: TRBD1 (5 bases). The CDR3 has 14 amino acids. Trimming left V 4 bases short and J 7 bases short, with 12 bases between. Germline CDR1 reads SGHRS; CDR2 reads YFSETQ. The CDR3 region is CASSHGTTNSPLHF. The CDR3 nucleotides read TGCGCCAGCAGCCACGGGACGACGAATTCACCCCTCCACTTT.

The genes are TRBV7-9 and TRBJ1-1; D ambiguous. Germline values: CDR1 SEHNR, CDR2 FQNEAQ (reference sequence). The CDR3 is made up of 13 amino acids. V was shortened by 5 bases and J by 9 bases, with 16 bases between the two germline ends. CDR3 in DNA: TGTGCCAGCAGCCCCCAAGCTACCCAAAAAGCTTTCTTT. Encoded protein: CASSPQATQKAFF. Full variable domain (outside the CDR3, taken from reference TRBV7-9 and TRBJ1-1): DTGVSQNPRHKITKRGQNVTFRCDPISEHNRLYWYRQTLGQGPEFLTYFQNEAQLEKSRLLSDRFSAERPKGSFSTLEIQRTEQGDSAMYLCASSPQATQKAFFGQGTRLTVV.

This clone was seen once. The chain employs TRBV21-1 and TRBJ2-5; TRBD1 was called by the table and not checked on the DNA. TRBV21-1 has pseudogene status. The length of the CDR3 is 18 residues. CDR3 sequence reads: CASSKLGGGATQWETQYF. DNA of the CDR3: TGTGCCAGCAGCAAATTAGGAGGGGGCGCGACCCAATGGGAGACCCAGTACTTC.

The V and J genes are TRBV10-2 and TRBJ2-7; TRBD2 aligns across 7 bases. CDR3 size: 13 residues. V was pared by 6 bases and J by 3 bases, with 5 bases of the junction left unmatched. Germline CDR1 WSHSY, CDR2 SAAADI. The chain's CDR3 is CASRGGKDYEQYF. The DNA for the CDR3 is TGCGCCAGCAGGGGGGGGAAGGACTACGAGCAGTACTTC.

This sequence joins TRBV18 and TRBJ1-6, with a tentative D call TRBD1 (5 bases). In germline, CDR1 is KGHSH, CDR2 LQKENI. V gave up 6 bases and J gave up 8 bases, with 11 bases separating them. The CDR3 contains 13 residues. The CDR3: CASSQTDYSPLHF. CDR3 nucleotide sequence: TGTGCCAGCTCGCAGACAGACTATTCACCCCTCCACTTT.

This chain connects TRBV2 to TRBJ1-4; tentatively, D is TRBD1 (6 bases). This CDR3 region has 13 residues. Trimming stripped 4 bases from V and 8 bases from J, with 11 bases between. Germline CDR1 SNHLY, CDR2 FYNNEI. The CDR3 DNA reads TGTGCCAGCAGTGGGGAACAGGGCGAAAAACTGTTTTTT. Amino acids: CASSGEQGEKLFF.

The V and J genes are TRBV5-6 and TRBJ2-7, with TRBD2 as a possible D gene (5 bases). This CDR3 contains 13 residues. V dropped 3 bases and J dropped 0 bases, with 7 bases sitting between them. Germline V gene lookup returns CDR1 SGHDT and CDR2 YYEEEE. Here the CDR3 DNA reads TGTGCCAGCAGCTCTCGGGGCTCCTACGAGCAGTACTTC. Residues: CASSSRGSYEQYF. The full variable domain, rest sourced from reference TRBV5-6 and TRBJ2-7, is DAGVTQSPTHLIKTRGQQVTLRCSPKSGHDTVSWYQQALGQGPQFIFQYYEEEERQRGNFPDRFSGHQFPNYSSELNVNALLLGDSALYLCASSSRGSYEQYFGPGTRLTVT.

The chain joins TRBV5-8 to TRBJ1-5; the D gene is possibly TRBD1 (5 bases). There are 16 residues in the CDR3. Trimming removed 2 bases at V and 4 bases at J, with 16 bases between. CDR1 is SGHTS, CDR2 YDEGEE, per germline. This CDR3 is CASSFPPGTGNQPQHF. The CDR3 DNA follows: TGTGCCAGCAGCTTCCCCCCAGGGACGGGTAATCAGCCCCAGCATTTT.

J is TRBJ2-7 and V is TRBV19; 7 bases map to TRBD1. The V and J ends lost 3 bases and 3 bases, in that order; junction bases with no gene match: 2. Per germline, CDR1 LNHDA and CDR2 SQIVND (reference sequence). This CDR3 is 13 amino acids long. This chain's CDR3 is CASSMDRRYEQYF. The CDR3 nucleotides read TGTGCCAGTAGTATGGACAGGCGCTACGAGCAGTACTTC.

The chain uses TRBV28 and TRBJ1-6; D call uncertain. CDR1 is MDHEN, CDR2 SYDVKM, per germline. Trimming pared 6 bases from V and 17 bases from J, leaving 17 bases between. This CDR3 has 12 amino acids. CDR3 sequence reads: CASSPQRTLVHF. Written as DNA, the CDR3 is TGTGCCAGCAGCCCCCAACGAACCCTTGTCCACTTT. The full variable domain, in which reference TRBV28 and TRBJ1-6 provide the parts outside the CDR3, is DVKVTQSSRYLVKRTGEKVFLECVQDMDHENMFWYRQDPGLGLRLIYFSYDVKMKEKGDIPEGYSVSREKKERFSLILESASTNQTSMYLCASSPQRTLVHFGNGTRLTVT.

This chain links TRBV11-2 with TRBJ2-1; D is perhaps TRBD2 (6 bases). V lost 4 bases, J lost 8 bases, and 24 bases lay in between. Germline V gene sequence: CDR1 SGHAT, CDR2 FQNNGV. There are 17 residues in the CDR3. The CDR3 DNA is TGTGCCAGCAGCTCCCCAGCACGGGGACTTAGGGGAGATGAGCAGTTCTTC. The encoded protein is CASSSPARGLRGDEQFF.

The chain carries TRBV5-6 and TRBJ2-7; D possibly corresponds to TRBD1 (6 bases). CDR1 is SGHDT and CDR2 is YYEEEE in the germline V gene. The CDR3 is 13 amino acids. V was trimmed by 1 base and J by 5 bases, leaving 10 bases between them. CDR3: CASSLSDRNEQYF. Written as DNA, the CDR3 is TGTGCCAGCAGCTTGTCGGACAGAAACGAGCAGTACTTC.

The chain employs TRBV27 and TRBJ2-5; D possibly corresponds to TRBD2 (5 bases). The V gene's germline CDR1 is MNHEY and CDR2 SMNVEV (reference sequence). The CDR3 contains 15 residues. V lost 6 bases to trimming and J lost 5 bases, with 19 bases between them. CDR3 nucleotides: TGTGCCAGCAGAGCCCTCTTGGGAGCCGCGGAGACCCAGTACTTC. It yields the protein CASRALLGAAETQYF.

This clone came up once. The V call is TRBV6-4, the J call TRBJ1-5; D might be TRBD1 (5 bases). With 2 bases removed from V and 6 bases from J, the gap between germline ends came to 14 bases. Germline lookup yields CDR1 MRHNA and CDR2 SNTAGT. The CDR3 is 15 residues long. The CDR3 coding sequence is TGTGCCAGCAGTGACGGCGGACAATCACCTCAGCCCCAGCATTTT. Its protein product is CASSDGGQSPQPQHF.

The CDR3 loop is CASSAGTGGAGTEAFF. The CDR3 DNA sequence: TGTGCCAGCAGTGCCGGGACAGGGGGCGCCGGCACTGAAGCTTTCTTT. V gene TRBV9 combines with J gene TRBJ1-1, with TRBD1 matching 12 bases. The V gene's germline CDR1 is SGDLS and CDR2 YYNGEE. V lost 5 bases, J lost 4 bases, and 9 bases stayed unmatched. The CDR3 contains 16 residues.

The gene calls are TRBV15 and TRBJ2-7; no reliable D call. Trimming pared 0 bases from V and 3 bases from J, leaving 6 bases between. Per the germline V gene, CDR1 is LNHNV and CDR2 is YYDKDF (reference sequence). The CDR3 runs 13 residues. CDR3 nucleotide sequence: TGTGCCACCAGCAGAGATCGGCTCTACGAGCAGTACTTC. This translates into CATSRDRLYEQYF.

This rearrangement joins TRBV19 to TRBJ1-4; no clear D gene. This CDR3 spans 17 amino acids. The V gene lost 7 bases and the J gene lost 4 bases, with 22 bases spanning the gap. Germline values: CDR1 LNHDA, CDR2 SQIVND (reference sequence). The CDR3 DNA is TGTGCCAGTAAAGGATTGGAGATCTTTACGAGTAATGAAAAACTGTTTTTT. This sequence encodes CASKGLEIFTSNEKLFF. Using reference TRBV19 and TRBJ1-4 for the parts outside the CDR3, the full variable domain is DGGITQSPKYLFRKEGQNVTLSCEQNLNHDAMYWYRQDPGQGLRLIYYSQIVNDFQKGDIAEGYSVSREKKESFPLTVTSAQKNPTAFYLCASKGLEIFTSNEKLFFGSGTQLSVL.

The V call is TRBV18, the J call TRBJ2-7, with D perhaps TRBD1 or TRBD2 (5 bases each). The CDR3 is made up of 15 amino acids. The germline V and J ends were trimmed by 6 bases and 2 bases, with 17 bases remaining between them. CDR1 is KGHSH and CDR2 is LQKENI in the germline V gene. CDR3 nucleotides: TGTGCCAGCTCGCAACCAGCCGGGGCCGCCTACGAGCAGTACTTC. The encoded protein is CASSQPAGAAYEQYF.

The rearrangement joins TRBV28 to TRBJ2-3; D unresolved. The CDR3 is made up of 13 amino acids. The V gene lost 5 bases and the J gene lost 2 bases, with 8 bases spanning the gap. Per the germline V gene, CDR1 is MDHEN and CDR2 is SYDVKM. Written as DNA, the CDR3 is TGTGCCAGCAGTCTAATCTTCACAGATACGCAGTATTTT. Amino acid sequence: CASSLIFTDTQYF.

The CDR3 sequence: CASTTGFDYGYTF. In DNA, the CDR3 is TGCGCCAGCACCACAGGCTTCGACTATGGCTACACCTTC. V usage is TRBV5-1 and J usage is TRBJ1-2; TRBD1 is a possible D gene (5 bases). The CDR3 is 13 residues long. The germline gives CDR1 SGHRS, CDR2 YFSETQ. Trimming cost V 6 bases and J 3 bases, with 12 bases left between them.

This clone was recorded a few times. The chain couples TRBV15 to TRBJ2-2; 9 nucleotides agree with TRBD1. This CDR3 is 14 amino acids long. Germline V CDR1 and CDR2: LNHNV, YYDKDF (reference sequence). Trimming at V came to 4 bases and at J to 5 bases, leaving 2 bases not matched to a gene. CDR3 in DNA: TGTGCCACCAGCATGGACAGGGGAACCGGGGAGCTGTTTTTT. Translated, it gives CATSMDRGTGELFF.